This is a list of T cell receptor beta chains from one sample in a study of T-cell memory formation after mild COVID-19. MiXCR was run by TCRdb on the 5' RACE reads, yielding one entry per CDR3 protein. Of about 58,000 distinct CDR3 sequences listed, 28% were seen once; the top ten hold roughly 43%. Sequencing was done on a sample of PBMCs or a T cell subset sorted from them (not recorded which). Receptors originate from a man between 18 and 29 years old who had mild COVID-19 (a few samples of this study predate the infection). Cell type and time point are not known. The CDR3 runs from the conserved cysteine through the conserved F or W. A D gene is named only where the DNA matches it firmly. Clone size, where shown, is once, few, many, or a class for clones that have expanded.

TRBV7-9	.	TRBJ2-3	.	CASSPALGKVDTQYF	TGTGCCAGCAGCCCCGCCTTGGGGAAGGTAGATACGCAGTATTTT
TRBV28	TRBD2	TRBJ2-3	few	CASSSGGGTEYF	TGTGCCAGCAGCTCAGGCGGGGGGACGGAGTATTTT
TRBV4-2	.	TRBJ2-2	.	CASSPGGGVTGELFF	TGTGCCAGCAGCCCTGGCGGGGGCGTAACCGGGGAGCTGTTTTTT
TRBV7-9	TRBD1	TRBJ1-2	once	CASSFTGTAVVYGYTF	TGTGCCAGCAGCTTTACCGGGACAGCGGTCGTCTATGGCTACACCTTC
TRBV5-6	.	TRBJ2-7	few	CASSSGDEQYF	TGTGCCAGCAGCTCGGGGGACGAGCAGTACTTC
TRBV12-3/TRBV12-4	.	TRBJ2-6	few	CASSLGIGAGANVLTF	TGTGCCAGCAGTTTAGGTATAGGGGCTGGGGCCAACGTCCTGACTTTC
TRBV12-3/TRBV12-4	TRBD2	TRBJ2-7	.	CASSPGLAGLSYEQYF	TGTGCCAGCAGCCCAGGACTAGCGGGCCTCTCCTACGAGCAGTACTTC
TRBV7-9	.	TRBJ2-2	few	CASSSGQNTGELFF	TGTGCCAGCAGCTCGGGACAGAACACCGGGGAGCTGTTTTTT
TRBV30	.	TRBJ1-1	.	CAWSVLSTEAFF	TGTGCCTGGAGTGTACTCAGCACTGAAGCTTTCTTT
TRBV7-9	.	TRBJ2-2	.	CASSLVTDTGELFF	TGTGCCAGCAGCTTAGTTACTGACACCGGGGAGCTGTTTTTT
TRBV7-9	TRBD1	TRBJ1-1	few	CASSSRGADPMNTEAFF	TGTGCCAGCAGCTCCAGGGGGGCTGACCCCATGAACACTGAAGCTTTCTTT
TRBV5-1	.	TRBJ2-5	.	CASSFMGEGETQYF	TGCGCCAGCAGCTTCATGGGGGAAGGAGAGACCCAGTACTTC
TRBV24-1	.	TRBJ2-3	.	CATSDYGADTQYF	TGTGCCACCAGTGATTACGGGGCAGATACGCAGTATTTT
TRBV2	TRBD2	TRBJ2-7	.	CASSEAYSGGYEQYF	TGTGCCAGCAGTGAAGCGTACAGCGGGGGGTACGAGCAGTACTTC
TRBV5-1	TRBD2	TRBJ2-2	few	CASSPTSVYTGELFF	TGCGCCAGCAGCCCTACTAGCGTTTACACCGGGGAGCTGTTTTTT
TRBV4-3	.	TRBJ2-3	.	CASSQDWGGGFLTDTQYF	TGCGCCAGCAGCCAAGATTGGGGAGGGGGCTTTCTCACAGATACGCAGTATTTT